The rows below give T cell receptor beta chains drawn from one sample of a study of PD-1 blockade in classical Hodgkin lymphoma. Generated by immunoSEQ multiplex PCR, the TCRdb table keeps only in-frame clones and is missing some. The sample holds about 100,000 clones, roughly 91% seen once. Sequencing used peripheral blood mononuclear cells (PBMCs), obtained before the second cycle of nivolumab. The receptors originated from a human donor with classical Hodgkin lymphoma. The CDR3 runs from the conserved cysteine through the conserved F or W. The D gene is left open where the match is weak. Clone size is stated in some rows and not others, as once, few, many or a class when expanded.

-	TRBD2	TRBV5-1	TRBJ2-3	TGCGCCAGCAGCCCGACTAGCGGGGACGCAGATACGCAGTATTTT	CASSPTSGDADTQYF
once	TRBD1	TRBV27	TRBJ2-5	TGTGCCACCCACAGGGGGCTCGGGGAGACCCAGTACTTC	CATHRGLGETQYF
-	-	TRBV7-9	TRBJ1-5	TGTGCCAGCAGCTTACAGGTCGGTCAGCCCCAGCATTTT	CASSLQVGQPQHF
-	TRBD2	TRBV9	TRBJ2-3	TGTGCCAGCAGCCCCGGACTAGCGGGGGGGGAGGGAGATACGCAGTATTTT	CASSPGLAGGEGDTQYF
once	-	TRBV20-1	TRBJ2-7	TGCAGTGCGGAGGATTCCTACGAGCAGTACTTC	CSAEDSYEQYF
-	-	TRBV5-6	TRBJ2-3	TGTGCCAGCAGCGGCGGGACTTCAAGCACAGATACGCAGTATTTT	CASSGGTSSTDTQYF
-	-	TRBV4-3	TRBJ2-1	TGCGCCAGCAGCCAAGGGGTAGGGGGCAATGAGCAGTTCTTC	CASSQGVGGNEQFF
-	TRBD1	TRBV6-5	TRBJ2-7	TGTGCCAGCAGTTACGGGCAGGGGGCTTACGAGCAGTACTTC	CASSYGQGAYEQYF
-	TRBD1	TRBV19	TRBJ1-3	TGTGCCAGTAGTGAGGCGAGGGGGCTGGGGTTCTCTGGAAACACCATATATTTT	CASSEARGLGFSGNTIYF
-	-	TRBV5-1	TRBJ1-5	TGCGCCAGCAGCTTGCTCAGGCTCAGCAATCAGCCCCAGCATTTT	CASSLLRLSNQPQHF
-	-	TRBV6-1	TRBJ1-1	TGTGCCAGTGCTGGGGTTGGGACTGAAGCTTTCTTT	CASAGVGTEAFF
-	-	TRBV30	TRBJ1-1	TGTGCCTGGAGTGTACATCAGGGGCGCAGAATGAACACTGAAGCTTTCTTT	CAWSVHQGRRMNTEAFF
-	TRBD1	TRBV11-2	TRBJ2-5	TGTGCCAGCAGCCCTCGGACAGGGGGTCTCGAGACCCAGTACTTC	CASSPRTGGLETQYF
-	-	TRBV13	TRBJ2-5	TGTGCCAGCAGCTTAAGGGCAGGGCTGGAGACCCAGTACTTC	CASSLRAGLETQYF
-	-	TRBV7-9	TRBJ2-1	TGTGCCAGCAGCCCGCTAGCGTACAGCTCCTACAATGAGCAGTTCTTC	CASSPLAYSSYNEQFF
-	-	TRBV13	TRBJ2-5	TGTGCCAGCAGCCGTCTTAACAGTTTTCAAGAGACCCAGTACTTC	CASSRLNSFQETQYF
-	-	TRBV9	TRBJ2-1	TGTGCCAGCAGCCCCGTCGACAATGAGCAGTTCTTC	CASSPVDNEQFF
-	-	TRBV30	TRBJ2-2	TGTGCCTGGGGGCTCAACACCGGGGAGCTGTTTTTT	CAWGLNTGELFF
-	TRBD1	TRBV5-6	TRBJ2-1	TGTGCCAGCAGGATGACAGGGCTAGGACACAATGAGCAGTTCTTC	CASRMTGLGHNEQFF
-	TRBD1	TRBV10-3	TRBJ2-7	TGTGCCACACGGACAGGGGGCGCGGTGTTAGACGAGCAGTACTTC	CATRTGGAVLDEQYF
-	-	TRBV6-1	TRBJ1-1	TGTGCCAGCAGTGATTTGGTAGTCTTGGCTTTCTTT	CASSDLVVLAFF
-	-	TRBV12-5	TRBJ2-7	TGTGCTAGTGGTTTGGTACGAAGGGAAACGGGCGAGCAGTACTTC	CASGLVRRETGEQYF
-	-	TRBV28	TRBJ1-3	TGTGCCAGCCGAACAGGGCTGGGAAACACCATATATTTT	CASRTGLGNTIYF
-	TRBD1	TRBV5-5	TRBJ2-5	TGTGCCAGCAGCTTGGCCGGGGACAGCCTACAAGAGACCCAGTACTTC	CASSLAGDSLQETQYF
once	-	TRBV28	TRBJ1-1	TGTGCCAGCAGTGCTTGGGACCCCCGACCCGACACTGAAGCTTTCTTT	CASSAWDPRPDTEAFF
few	-	TRBV6-5	TRBJ2-2	TGTGCCAGCAGTCGGACTGAATCCGGGGAGCTGTTTTTT	CASSRTESGELFF
-	TRBD2	TRBV5-1	TRBJ2-5	TGCGCCAGCAGCGGCCGTAGCGGGGTGGAGACCCAGTACTTC	CASSGRSGVETQYF
-	-	TRBV28	TRBJ2-1	TGTGCCAGCAGGGTGGGCAGGGGACCAAAACACAATGAGCAGTTCTTC	CASRVGRGPKHNEQFF
-	TRBD1	TRBV5-1	TRBJ2-2	TGCGCCAGCAGCTTGGACAGGGGTGCCACCGGGGAGCTGTTTTTT	CASSLDRGATGELFF
-	-	TRBV5-1	TRBJ2-2	TGCGCCAGCAGCCCGGAGGGACAGACCGGGGAGCTGTTTTTT	CASSPEGQTGELFF
-	-	TRBV30	TRBJ1-3	TGTGCCTGGAGTGCGGGGTTCTCTGGAAACACCATATATTTT	CAWSAGFSGNTIYF
-	-	TRBV28	TRBJ2-5	TGTGCCAGCAGTTTTGGGGGCTCTAGGGAGCAGTACTTC	CASSFGGSREQYF
-	-	TRBV7-2	TRBJ2-5	TGTGCCAGCAGCTCAGAGGGGGAAGGGTGGGAGACCCAGTACTTC	CASSSEGEGWETQYF
-	-	TRBV6-5	TRBJ2-7	TGTGCCAGCAGTTACTCGCCAGGGAACGAGCAGTACTTC	CASSYSPGNEQYF
-	TRBD1	TRBV5-5	TRBJ1-6	TGTGCCAGCAGGAATGGACAGGGGTTGGGTTCACCCCTCCACTTT	CASRNGQGLGSPLHF
-	-	TRBV19	TRBJ2-1	TGTGCCAGTAGTATTTCGAGCCGGGCCCAGGGGAAAAGCTCCTACAATGAGCAGTTCTTC	CASSISSRAQGKSSYNEQFF
-	-	TRBV19	TRBJ1-5	TGTGCCAGTACCACGGGAATGGGGAAAGGACAGCCCCAGCATTTT	CASTTGMGKGQPQHF
once	-	TRBV20-1	TRBJ2-7	TGCAGTGCGCCTAGACAGTACGAGCAGTACTTC	CSAPRQYEQYF
-	-	TRBV6-1	TRBJ2-2	TGTGCCAGCAGTGGGGAGCGGAACACCGGGGAGCTGTTTTTT	CASSGERNTGELFF
-	TRBD1	TRBV5-4	TRBJ2-7	TGTGCCAGCAGCCAACCCCGGGACAGGGGCCACGAGCAGTACTTC	CASSQPRDRGHEQYF
-	-	TRBV2	TRBJ2-3	TGTGCCAGCAGTGAAGTTCTGCTAGCAGGGGATACGCAGTATTTT	CASSEVLLAGDTQYF
-	TRBD1	TRBV7-2	TRBJ2-7	TGTGCCAGCAGCCCCCGGGACAGGGGGCGTGAGCAGTACTTC	CASSPRDRGREQYF
-	-	TRBV6-5	TRBJ2-1	TGTGCCAGCAGTGACGATAACAATGAGCAGTTCTTC	CASSDDNNEQFF
-	TRBD1	TRBV6-6	TRBJ1-4	TGTGCCAGCAGTCCGGGGACAGGCGTTAATGAAAAACTGTTTTTT	CASSPGTGVNEKLFF
-	-	TRBV5-1	TRBJ1-1	TGCGCCAGCAGTGCGTCTGGAGCGGGGGTAGAAGCTTTCTTT	CASSASGAGVEAFF
-	-	TRBV7-2	TRBJ1-3	TGTGCCAGCAGCTTAACTTTCAGCTCTGGAAACACCATATATTTT	CASSLTFSSGNTIYF
-	TRBD1	TRBV12-5	TRBJ1-1	TGTGCTAGTGGTTTGTCCCCGGACAGGGGGGGTGCTGAAGCTTTCTTT	CASGLSPDRGGAEAFF
-	-	TRBV19	TRBJ2-1	TGTGCCAGTAGTATAGTCCTTCGCGGAAACAATGAGCAGTTCTTC	CASSIVLRGNNEQFF
-	-	TRBV7-2	TRBJ1-1	TGTGCCAGCAGCTTAGACGGAAGAGGTACTGAAGCTTTCTTT	CASSLDGRGTEAFF
-	-	TRBV19	TRBJ2-3	TGTGCCAGTAGGCGAACTAGGACTACCGGGGCAGATACGCAGTATTTT	CASRRTRTTGADTQYF
few	TRBD1	TRBV7-9	TRBJ2-7	TGTGCCAGCAGCTCCCCTGAAGACAGGGCGACATACGAGCAGTACTTC	CASSSPEDRATYEQYF
-	-	TRBV7-3	TRBJ2-2	TGTGCCAGCAGCTTAATCCACACCGGGGAGCTGTTTTTT	CASSLIHTGELFF
-	-	TRBV7-9	TRBJ2-7	TGTGCCAGCGACGTAGCACAGGGTCCTTACGAGCAGTACTTC	CASDVAQGPYEQYF
-	-	TRBV19	TRBJ1-5	TGTGCCATCAGTAAGGGCAATCAGCCCCAGCATTTT	CAISKGNQPQHF
-	TRBD2	TRBV6-4	TRBJ2-3	TGTGCCAGCAGTGACGGAGGACTAGCGGGGGTTCGTGATACGCAGTATTTT	CASSDGGLAGVRDTQYF
-	TRBD2	TRBV5-5	TRBJ2-3	TGTGCCAGCAGCCACCAAATTGTATCAGCGGGGGGTAAAGATACGCAGTATTTT	CASSHQIVSAGGKDTQYF
-	TRBD1	TRBV11-2	TRBJ1-2	TGTGCCAGCAGCCCCGTGACAGGGGTCGGCTACACCTTC	CASSPVTGVGYTF
-	TRBD1	TRBV7-2	TRBJ1-1	TGTGCCAGCAGCTGGGGGACAGGGGAAGCGACTGAAGCTTTCTTT	CASSWGTGEATEAFF